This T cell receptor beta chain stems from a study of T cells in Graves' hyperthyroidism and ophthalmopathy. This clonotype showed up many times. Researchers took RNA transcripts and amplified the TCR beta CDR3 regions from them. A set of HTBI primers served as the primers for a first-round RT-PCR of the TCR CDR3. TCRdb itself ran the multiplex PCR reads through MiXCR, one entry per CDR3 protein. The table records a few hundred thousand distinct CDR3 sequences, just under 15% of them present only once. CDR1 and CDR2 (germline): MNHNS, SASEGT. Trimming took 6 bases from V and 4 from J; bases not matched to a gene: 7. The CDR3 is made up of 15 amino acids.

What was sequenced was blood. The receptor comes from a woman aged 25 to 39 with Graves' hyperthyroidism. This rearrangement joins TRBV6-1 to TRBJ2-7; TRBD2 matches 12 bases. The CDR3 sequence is CASSRRLAGEYEQYF. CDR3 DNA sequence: TGTGCCAGCAGCCGTAGACTAGCGGGAGAATACGAGCAGTACTTC.